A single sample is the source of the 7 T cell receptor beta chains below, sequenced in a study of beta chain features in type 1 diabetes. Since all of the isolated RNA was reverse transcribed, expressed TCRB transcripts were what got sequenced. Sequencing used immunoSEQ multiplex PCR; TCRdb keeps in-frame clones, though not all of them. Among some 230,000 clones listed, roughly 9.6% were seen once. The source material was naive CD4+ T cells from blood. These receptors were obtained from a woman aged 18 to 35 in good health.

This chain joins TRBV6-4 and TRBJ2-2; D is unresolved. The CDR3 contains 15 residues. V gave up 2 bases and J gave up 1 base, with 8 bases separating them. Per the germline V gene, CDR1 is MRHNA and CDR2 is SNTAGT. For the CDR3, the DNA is TGTGCCAGCAGTGACGAGGCAGAGAACACCGGGGAGCTGTTTTTT. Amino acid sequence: CASSDEAENTGELFF.

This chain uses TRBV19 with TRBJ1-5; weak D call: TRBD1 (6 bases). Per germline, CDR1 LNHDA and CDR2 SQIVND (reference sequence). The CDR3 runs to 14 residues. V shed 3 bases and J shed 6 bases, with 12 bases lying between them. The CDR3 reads CASSMTRGSQPQHF. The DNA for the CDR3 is TGTGCCAGTAGTATGACCAGGGGTTCTCAGCCCCAGCATTTT.

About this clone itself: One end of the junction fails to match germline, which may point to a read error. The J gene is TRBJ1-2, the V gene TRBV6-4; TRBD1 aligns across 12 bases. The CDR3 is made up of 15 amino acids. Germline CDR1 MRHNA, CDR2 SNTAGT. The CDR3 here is CASSYSGTGGNGYTF. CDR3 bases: TGTGCCAGCAGTTACTCGGGGACAGGGGGCAATGGCTACACCTTC.

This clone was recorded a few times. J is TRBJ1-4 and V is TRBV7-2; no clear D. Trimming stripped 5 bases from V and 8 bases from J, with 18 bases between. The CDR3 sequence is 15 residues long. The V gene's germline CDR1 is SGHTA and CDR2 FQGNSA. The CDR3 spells CASSPMGFRHEKLFF. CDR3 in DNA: TGTGCCAGCAGCCCCATGGGTTTCAGACACGAAAAACTGTTTTTT.

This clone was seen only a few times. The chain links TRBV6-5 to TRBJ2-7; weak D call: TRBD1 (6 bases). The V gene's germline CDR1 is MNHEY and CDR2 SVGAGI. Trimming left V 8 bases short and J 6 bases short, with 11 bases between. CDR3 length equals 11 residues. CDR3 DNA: TGTGCCAGCTGGGGGCCCAGCGAGCAGTACTTC. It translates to CASWGPSEQYF.

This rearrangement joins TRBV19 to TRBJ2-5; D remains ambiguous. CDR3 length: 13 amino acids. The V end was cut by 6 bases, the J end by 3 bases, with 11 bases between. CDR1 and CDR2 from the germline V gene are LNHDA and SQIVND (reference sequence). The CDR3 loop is CASSQDGEETQYF. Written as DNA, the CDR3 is TGTGCCAGTAGCCAAGACGGAGAAGAGACCCAGTACTTC.

In DNA form, the CDR3 reads TGTGCCAGCAGTTCGACATTACAGGGGCGGGAGACCCAGTACTTC. This gives the protein CASSSTLQGRETQYF. V is TRBV27 and J is TRBJ2-5; 7 positions match TRBD1. This CDR3 has 15 residues. The germline V gene encodes CDR1 MNHEY and CDR2 SMNVEV (reference sequence). Trimming took 4 bases from V and 5 from J; bases not matched to a gene: 10.